These 10 T cell receptor beta chains were all obtained from the same sample, sequenced in a study of blood T cells in healthy people across ages. PCR was performed a second time for about 7 to 12 cycles using a sample-barcoded 5' primer and a J-beta primer mix. From the 5' RACE reads, TCRdb called clonotypes with MiXCR, one entry per CDR3 protein. The repertoire holds fewer than 1.5 million distinct CDR3 sequences, with roughly 45% as singletons. The sample consisted of blood. These receptors were taken from a woman aged 18-30 years in good health.

This clonotype was seen many times. The rearrangement joins TRBV12-5 to TRBJ2-7; the D is unclear. Trimming cost V 3 bases and J 6 bases, with 6 bases left between them. Per the germline V gene, CDR1 is LGHNT and CDR2 is FRNRAP. The CDR3 is 11 residues long. CDR3 loop: CASGFPPEQYF. The CDR3 nucleotides are TGTGCTAGTGGTTTTCCCCCCGAGCAGTACTTC.

The chain combines TRBV6-1 with TRBJ1-2; D may be TRBD1 (6 bases). The germline gives CDR1 MNHNS, CDR2 SASEGT. CDR3 size: 12 residues. V lost 8 bases, J lost 8 bases, and 15 bases lay in between. The CDR3 spells CASSEGGLGYTF. In nucleotides, the CDR3 is TGTGCCAGCTCCGAGGGGGGTTTAGGCTACACCTTC.

The V and J genes are TRBV5-1 and TRBJ2-3; 7 nucleotides line up with TRBD2. J lost 6 bases, V lost 0 bases, and 13 bases had no gene match. CDR1 is SGHRS and CDR2 is YFSETQ in the germline V gene. This CDR3 contains 17 residues. CDR3 loop: CASSLGGGLAYGDTQYF. The CDR3, as DNA: TGCGCCAGCAGCTTGGGGGGAGGGCTAGCGTATGGCGATACGCAGTATTTT.

This clonotype was observed a handful of times. The chain carries TRBV6-6 and TRBJ2-5; D gene uncertain. The germline CDR1 and CDR2 sequences are MNHNY and SVGAGI (reference sequence). The V and J ends lost 0 bases and 5 bases respectively, with 4 bases between them. The CDR3 contains 12 residues. The CDR3, as DNA: TGTGCCAGCAGTTACTCTCTCGAGACCCAGTACTTC. Translating it yields CASSYSLETQYF.

This clonotype was picked up a small number of times. V is TRBV20-1 and J is TRBJ1-5, with TRBD1 matching over 8 bases. The CDR3 extends over 14 amino acids. V lost 1 base, J lost 4 bases, and 3 bases stayed unmatched. CDR1 DFQATT and CDR2 SNEGSKA come from the germline V gene (reference sequence). CDR3: CSARGGTGNQPQHF. CDR3 DNA sequence: TGCAGTGCTAGAGGTGGGACAGGAAATCAGCCCCAGCATTTT.

The V and J genes are TRBV20-1 and TRBJ2-7; D is unclear. The germline V and J ends were trimmed by 6 bases and 0 bases, with 15 bases remaining between them. The CDR3 spans 14 residues. Germline V gene sequence: CDR1 DFQATT, CDR2 SNEGSKA (reference sequence). The CDR3 sequence: CSAAPNLGSYEQYF. As DNA, the CDR3 is TGCAGTGCCGCACCTAACCTCGGCTCCTACGAGCAGTACTTC.

The chain is built from TRBV11-3 and TRBJ2-5; TRBD1 agrees at 8 bases. This CDR3 comprises 14 residues. V lost 5 bases and J lost 11; bases outside the gene matches: 13. The germline CDR1 and CDR2 sequences are SGHNT and YENEEA. CDR3 DNA sequence: TGTGCCAGCAGCAGAGGGACAGGATCCAATGAGCAGTACTTC. Translated: CASSRGTGSNEQYF.

This sequence joins TRBV2 and TRBJ2-5; D is perhaps TRBD2 (6 bases). Germline CDR1 and CDR2: SNHLY and FYNNEI. V gave up 4 bases and J gave up 2 bases, with 23 bases separating them. This CDR3 spans 18 amino acids. The CDR3 DNA is TGTGCCAGCAGTGGTGACGAGGCCGGACTAACCTCACAAGAGACCCAGTACTTC. Translated, it gives CASSGDEAGLTSQETQYF. Complete variable domain (other parts from reference TRBV2 and TRBJ2-5): EPEVTQTPSHQVTQMGQEVILRCVPISNHLYFYWYRQILGQKVEFLVSFYNNEISEKSEIFDDQFSVERPDGSNFTLKIRSTKLEDSAMYFCASSGDEAGLTSQETQYFGPGTRLLVL.

The chain uses TRBV24-1 and TRBJ2-1; D is possibly TRBD1 (5 bases). The CDR3 is made up of 12 amino acids. Trimming pared 8 bases from V and 7 bases from J, leaving 11 bases between. Germline V gene sequence: CDR1 KGHDR, CDR2 SFDVKD. The CDR3 sequence: CATTDPGNEQFF. CDR3 nucleotide sequence: TGTGCCACCACCGACCCAGGGAATGAGCAGTTCTTC.

The chain couples TRBV3-1 to TRBJ2-3; maybe TRBD2 (5 bases). This CDR3 contains 13 residues. The germline CDR1 and CDR2 sequences are LGHDT and YNNKEL (reference sequence). Between the trimmed V and J ends, which lost 6 bases and 6 bases, there was a span of 13 bases. The CDR3 sequence: CASSLDWVDTQYF. In DNA form, the CDR3 reads TGTGCCAGCAGTTTGGACTGGGTGGATACGCAGTATTTT.